The 10 T cell receptor beta chains below all came from one sample that was sequenced in a study of CD4 T cells in relation to SARS-CoV-2 and coronaviruses. Measured with immunoSEQ multiplex PCR; TCRdb has only the in-frame clones, and not every one. The table shows approximately 70,000 clones, with approximately 95% occurring only once. CD4+ T cells from unexposed donors were obtained before the COVID-19 pandemic (2011-2018). The sample comprised naive CD4+ T cells from PBMCs. Subset: naive CD4+ T cells isolated by negative enrichment. All receptors come from a human donor in good health.

The V and J genes are TRBV25-1 and TRBJ2-7; D is uncertain. With 0 bases removed from V and 3 bases from J, the gap between germline ends came to 6 bases. This CDR3 is 13 amino acids long. Germline V gene data show CDR1 as MGHDK and CDR2 as SYGVNS. The CDR3 DNA follows: TGTGCCAGCAGTGAATACGGCAGCTACGAGCAGTACTTC. Protein sequence: CASSEYGSYEQYF.

The CDR3 coding sequence is TGTGCCAGCAGCGTAGGGCTAGCGGGAGGGGCAGATACGCAGTATTTT. Protein: CASSVGLAGGADTQYF. The rearrangement uses TRBV9 and TRBJ2-3; 12 bases align to TRBD2. Germline loops: CDR1 SGDLS, CDR2 YYNGEE. The CDR3 loop spans 16 amino acids. The junction had 3 bases not matched to a gene; V was cut back by 0 bases and J by 4 bases. The full variable domain, rest sourced from reference TRBV9 and TRBJ2-3, is DSGVTQTPKHLITATGQRVTLRCSPRSGDLSVYWYQQSLDQGLQFLIQYYNGEERAKGNILERFSAQQFPDLHSELNLSSLELGDSALYFCASSVGLAGGADTQYFGPGTRLTVL.

The J gene is TRBJ1-5, the V gene TRBV10-2; TRBD1 matches 8 bases. This CDR3 spans 14 amino acids. CDR1 is WSHSY and CDR2 is SAAADI in the germline V gene. Trimming took 6 bases from V and 2 from J; bases not matched to a gene: 3. This chain's CDR3 is CASRGQGGNQPQHF. In nucleotides, the CDR3 is TGCGCCAGCAGAGGACAGGGTGGCAATCAGCCCCAGCATTTT.

The chain uses TRBV6-5 and TRBJ1-2; 7 bases are shared with TRBD1. Trimming at V came to 7 bases and at J to 3 bases, leaving 8 bases not matched to a gene. The CDR3 length is 14 residues. Germline CDR1 is MNHEY and CDR2 is SVGAGI. CDR3 in DNA: TGTGCCAGCAATCCGACAGGGTCGGACTATGGCTACACCTTC. Its protein is CASNPTGSDYGYTF.

The V and J genes are TRBV5-4 and TRBJ2-2; 12 bases are shared with TRBD2. This CDR3 spans 15 amino acids. The V gene's germline CDR1 is SGHNT and CDR2 YYREEE (reference sequence). The ends lost 4 bases at V and 5 bases at J; junction bases unmatched: 3. This CDR3 is CASSPTSGRTGELFF. The CDR3 DNA sequence: TGTGCCAGCAGCCCTACTAGCGGGAGGACCGGGGAGCTGTTTTTT.

This clone has just a few counts. V usage is TRBV2 and J usage is TRBJ2-7; the D is unclear. Trimming pared 6 bases from V and 6 bases from J, leaving 6 bases between. The CDR3 spans 10 residues. CDR1 and CDR2 from the germline V gene are SNHLY and FYNNEI. CDR3 nucleotides: TGTGCCAGCAGGGCTGGCGAGCAGTACTTC. It translates to CASRAGEQYF.

This chain joins TRBV20-1 and TRBJ2-1; perhaps TRBD2 as D (6 bases). This CDR3 comprises 10 residues. Trimming took 6 bases from V and 11 from J, leaving 11 bases between them. Germline lookup yields CDR1 DFQATT and CDR2 SNEGSKA (reference sequence). DNA of the CDR3: TGCAGTGCGGAGGGGCGGAAGCAGTTCTTC. The encoded protein is CSAEGRKQFF.

This rearrangement joins TRBV6-5 to TRBJ2-3; D uncertain. There are 15 residues in the CDR3. Germline V gives CDR1 MNHEY, CDR2 SVGAGI. V lost 7 bases to trimming and J lost 0 bases, with 14 bases between them. In nucleotides, the CDR3 is TGTGCCAGCAAGGGCGCTGGTACTAGCACAGATACGCAGTATTTT. This gives the protein CASKGAGTSTDTQYF.

This chain connects TRBV9 to TRBJ2-1; TRBD2 matches at 12 bases. This CDR3 contains 16 residues. Germline loops: CDR1 SGDLS, CDR2 YYNGEE. The trim removed 2 bases at V and 1 base at J, leaving 1 base unmatched. The CDR3 DNA reads TGTGCCAGCAGCGTCGGACTAGCGGGGTCCTACAATGAGCAGTTCTTC. Translating it yields CASSVGLAGSYNEQFF.

The count of this clone is one. The genes are TRBV28 and TRBJ2-3, with TRBD2 identical over 8 bases. The CDR3 contains 14 residues. Trimming took 5 bases from V and 1 from J; bases not matched to a gene: 2. CDR1 and CDR2 (germline): MDHEN, SYDVKM. The CDR3 reads CASSHGGGTDTQYF. CDR3 sequence (DNA): TGTGCCAGCAGTCACGGGGGGGGCACAGATACGCAGTATTTT.